Below, 26 T cell receptor beta chains from the same sample are listed, as sequenced in a study of TET2 disruption in CD19-targeted CAR T cells. Antigens for these TCRs are unknown. The sample's treatment: autologous CTL019 cells: CD19 CAR with 4-1BB and CD3 zeta domains. Libraries were prepared by immunoSEQ multiplex PCR; TCRdb keeps only in-frame clonotypes and omits some of them. This listing includes under 30,000 clones. The material sequenced was CD8- CAR+ T cells sorted from cultured blood T cells, taken for CD19 CAR T cell therapy. Subset: CD8-negative CAR-positive T cells from the infusion product. Receptors were obtained from a man between 65 and 79 years old with chronic lymphocytic leukemia.

In regard to this clone: The CDR3 end falls 3 residues outside the read, so it is completed with the germline J gene. The rearrangement joins TRBV6-1 to TRBJ1-2; D possibly corresponds to TRBD1 (6 bases). This CDR3 has 15 residues. CDR1 and CDR2 (germline): MNHNS, SASEGT. This CDR3 is CASSEAQGTNYDYTF. CDR3 DNA, as far as it was read: TGTGCCAGCAGTGAAGCGCAAGGGACAAATTACGAC.

Remarks on this clone: The read ends 3 residues before the CDR3 terminus; that terminus is restored from the germline J gene. The V and J genes are TRBV7-2 and TRBJ2-1, with a possible D match to TRBD1 (6 bases). V lost 5 bases and J 7 bases, leaving 12 bases between the germline ends. CDR3 size: 13 residues. The V gene's germline CDR1 is SGHTA and CDR2 FQGNSA. This chain's CDR3 is CASSEQGWNEQFF. The sequenced part of the CDR3 DNA is TGTGCCAGCAGCGAACAGGGTTGGAATGAG.

Turning to this clone: With the read ending 3 residues before the CDR3 end, the germline J gene is used to fill in that end. The genes are TRBV7-2 and TRBJ2-5; TRBD2 agrees at 8 bases. Germline V gene lookup returns CDR1 SGHTA and CDR2 FQGNSA. The CDR3 is made up of 14 amino acids. Trimming took 3 bases from V and 1 from J; bases not matched to a gene: 1. The CDR3 is CASSFSGGQETQYF. The CDR3 DNA, read in part, is TGTGCCAGCAGCTTCAGCGGGGGCCAAGAGACC.

A word on this clone: The sequenced fragment ends 3 residues before the CDR3 boundary, so the rest is inferred from the germline J gene. The chain joins TRBV29-1 to TRBJ2-3, with 10 bases matching TRBD2. This CDR3 has 13 amino acids. V lost 7 bases and J lost 4; bases outside the gene matches: 5. Per germline, CDR1 SQVTM and CDR2 ANQGSEA. CDR3 loop: CSDLAGAADTQYF. The covered CDR3 bases are TGCAGCGACCTAGCGGGGGCAGCAGATACG.

Remarks on this clone: The read terminates 3 residues ahead of where the CDR3 ends, so the germline J gene completes it. The sample contains more than one DNA sequence encoding this CDR3. This chain connects TRBV28 to TRBJ1-4; 8 nucleotides match TRBD1. Trimming cost V 5 bases and J 3 bases; bases outside gene matches: 5. The CDR3 contains 15 residues. Germline V gene lookup returns CDR1 MDHEN and CDR2 SYDVKM. The covered CDR3 bases are TGTGCCAGCAGTGAAACAGGGGGAGCTAATGAAAAA. Amino acids: CASSETGGANEK. The whole CDR3 is CASSETGGANEKLFF.

Of note for this clone: Read data end 3 residues before the CDR3 end; the end is taken from the germline J gene. V and J are TRBV19 and TRBJ2-4; TRBD1 agrees at 10 bases. The germline gives CDR1 LNHDA, CDR2 SQIVND (reference sequence). The CDR3 consists of 14 residues. This chain's CDR3 is CASSPGTGDDGQYF. CDR3 bases read: TGTGCCAGTAGTCCCGGGACAGGGGATGATGGT.

In regard to this clone: The CDR3 extends 3 residues past the end of the read, so its final part is completed from the germline J gene. Additional DNA sequences in this sample encode the identical CDR3. The genes are TRBV20-1 and TRBJ1-2; D remains unclear. CDR1 is DFQATT, CDR2 SNEGSKA, per germline (reference sequence). The V end lost 3 bases, the J end lost 5 bases, and 7 bases lay between the germline ends. The CDR3 length is 11 residues. The CDR3: CSASEVYGYTF. The part of the CDR3 DNA that was read is TGCAGTGCTAGTGAGGTTTATGGC.

Regarding this clone: The junction departs from germline at one end; a sequencing error may be responsible. Read coverage stops 3 residues before the CDR3 terminus; the germline J gene supplies the remainder. This chain links TRBV5-1 with TRBJ2-3, with 8 bases aligning to TRBD1. CDR1 SGHRS and CDR2 YFSETQ come from the germline V gene. The CDR3 runs 16 residues. The CDR3 is CASSLGQGAGTDTQYF. CDR3 bases read: TGCGCCAGCAGTTTGGGGCAGGGGGCCGGCACAGATACG.

In the case of this clone: The read halts 3 residues ahead of the CDR3 end, with the missing end drawn from the germline J gene. The V call is TRBV28, the J call TRBJ1-2; tentatively, D is TRBD1 (5 bases). The CDR3 extends over 14 amino acids. CDR1 MDHEN and CDR2 SYDVKM come from the germline V gene. Trimming removed 3 bases from V and 4 bases from J, with 12 bases in between. The sequenced CDR3 bases are TGTGCCAGCAGTTTCGGGGGGTCGTCCTATGGC. Its protein product is CASSFGGSSYG. The full CDR3 reads CASSFGGSSYGYTF.

As regards this clone: Sequencing ends 3 residues short of the CDR3 end; the germline J gene provides the rest. The V call is TRBV19, the J call TRBJ2-1; 8 nucleotides align to TRBD1. Germline V CDR1 and CDR2: LNHDA, SQIVND (reference sequence). The CDR3 extends over 17 amino acids. Trimming removed 3 bases from V and 0 bases from J; junction bases left unmatched: 7. CDR3 sequence: CASSISLDRGSYNEQFF. CDR3 DNA (partial): TGTGCCAGTAGTATCTCCCTAGACAGGGGCTCCTACAATGAG.

As to this clone: The read terminates 3 residues ahead of where the CDR3 ends, so the germline J gene completes it. The gene calls are TRBV7-2 and TRBJ2-5, with D tentatively TRBD2 (6 bases). This CDR3 contains 15 residues. Germline CDR1 SGHTA, CDR2 FQGNSA. This CDR3 is CASSLALANTATQYF. CDR3 bases read: TGTGCCAGCAGCTTAGCGCTAGCGAACACAGCTACC.

Comment on this clone: The CDR3 is cut off 3 residues early in the read; its end comes from the germline J gene. The chain combines TRBV12-3 or TRBV12-4 with TRBJ2-3, with 8 bases that match TRBD2. The CDR3 is made up of 18 amino acids. V was clipped by 6 bases and J by 0 bases; unmatched bases: 14. The CDR3 bases that were read are TGTGCCAGCAGCGACCCGGGACTAGGGTACCTTAGCACAGATACG. Translation: CASSDPGLGYLSTDT. In full, the CDR3 reads CASSDPGLGYLSTDTQYF.

Of note for this clone: Sequencing ends 3 residues short of the CDR3 end; the germline J gene provides the rest. The gene calls are TRBV10-1 and TRBJ2-1, with 9 bases that match TRBD2. The CDR3 is made up of 17 amino acids. V trimming: 3 bases; J trimming: 0 bases; junction bases outside the gene matches: 6. Germline lookup yields CDR1 WNHNN and CDR2 SYGVQD (reference sequence). The CDR3 loop reads CASSDGSGGYSYNEQFF. Partial CDR3 DNA: TGCGCCAGCAGTGACGGTAGCGGGGGCTACTCCTACAATGAG.

This clone is medium-sized by frequency. The CDR3 extends 3 residues past the end of the read, so its final part is completed from the germline J gene. The V call is TRBV7-6, the J call TRBJ2-2, with D perhaps TRBD1 (7 bases). V shed 5 bases and J shed 6 bases, with 16 bases lying between them. The CDR3 spans 15 residues. Germline CDR1 is SGHVS and CDR2 is FNYEAQ. The CDR3 bases that were read are TGTGCCAGCAGCCAGGGGGGTAATGTTGCCGGGGAG. This sequence encodes CASSQGGNVAGE. The complete CDR3 reads CASSQGGNVAGELFF.

Note on this clone: The read terminates 3 residues ahead of where the CDR3 ends, so the germline J gene completes it. The genes are TRBV2 and TRBJ1-1; 7 bases are a match to TRBD1. In germline, CDR1 is SNHLY, CDR2 FYNNEI. The CDR3 is 14 residues long. Trimming at V came to 4 bases and at J to 2 bases, leaving 4 bases not matched to a gene. CDR3 sequence reads: CASSAGTANTEAFF. CDR3 DNA, as far as it was read: TGTGCCAGCAGTGCCGGGACAGCAAACACTGAA.

As regards this clone: The read is 3 residues too short to cover the CDR3 end, so that end is filled in from the germline J gene. This sequence joins TRBV18 and TRBJ2-3, with TRBD1 matching over 11 bases. CDR3 length equals 15 residues. Losses at the gene ends were 2 bases for V and 5 bases for J; bases not matched to a gene: 3. Germline V gene data show CDR1 as KGHSH and CDR2 as LQKENI. The CDR3: CASSPRGQGEDTQYF. Partial CDR3 DNA: TGTGCCAGCTCACCAAGGGGACAGGGGGAAGATACG.

Of note for this clone: The CDR3 end lies 3 residues beyond the end of the read and is filled in from the germline J gene. This chain uses TRBV2 with TRBJ2-4, with a possible D match to TRBD2 (5 bases). The CDR3 totals 12 residues. CDR1 SNHLY and CDR2 FYNNEI come from the germline V gene. The CDR3 DNA, read in part, is TGTGCCAGCAGTGTTGAGGGCTATGGT. It is translated as CASSVEGYG. The whole CDR3 is CASSVEGYGQYF.

A note on this clone: The DNA ends 3 residues before the CDR3 does, and the rest of the CDR3 is filled in from the germline J gene. The chain is built from TRBV20-1 and TRBJ1-4; possible D gene TRBD1, 5 bases. Germline CDR1 reads DFQATT; CDR2 reads SNEGSKA (reference sequence). The length of the CDR3 is 15 residues. Partial CDR3 DNA: TGCAGTGCTGCGCTACTGAGCTCTGGGGCCAACGTA. Amino acids: CSAALLSSGANV. The CDR3 in full is CSAALLSSGANVLFF.

About this clone itself: Coverage ceases 3 residues before the CDR3 finishes, and the germline J gene fills in the end. The chain combines TRBV19 with TRBJ1-6, with unresolved D. Trimming removed 5 bases at V and 6 bases at J, with 8 bases between. This CDR3 region has 13 residues. The germline gives CDR1 LNHDA, CDR2 SQIVND (reference sequence). CDR3: CASSRSVNSPLHF. The sequenced CDR3 bases are TGTGCCAGTAGTCGTTCGGTTAATTCACCC.

Concerning this clone: The read gets to within 3 residues of the CDR3 end, and the germline J gene fills in the rest. The chain couples TRBV10-3 to TRBJ1-5, with 9 positions matching TRBD1. This CDR3 has 17 amino acids. The germline V gene encodes CDR1 ENHRY and CDR2 SYGVKD. With 2 bases clipped from V and 3 bases from J, the junction kept 8 bases outside the gene matches. CDR3 protein: CAISEGTGLRVNQPQHF. The covered CDR3 bases are TGTGCCATCAGTGAGGGGACAGGGCTTCGGGTCAATCAGCCC.

In regard to this clone: Read coverage stops 3 residues before the CDR3 terminus; the germline J gene supplies the remainder. The chain couples TRBV20-1 to TRBJ1-1; D is perhaps TRBD1 (6 bases). This CDR3 has 18 residues. Germline loops: CDR1 DFQATT, CDR2 SNEGSKA (reference sequence). V lost 3 bases to trimming and J lost 0 bases, with 23 bases between them. CDR3 in amino acids: CSASPLLQGANVNTEAFF. CDR3 bases read: TGCAGTGCTAGCCCTCTCCTACAGGGCGCCAACGTGAACACTGAA.

Concerning this clone: The read falls 3 residues short of the CDR3 end, and the missing part is taken from the germline J gene. The chain couples TRBV4-1 to TRBJ2-3; 7 bases are a match to TRBD2. Per the germline V gene, CDR1 is MGHRA and CDR2 is YSYEKL. V shed 1 base, J shed 0 bases, and the junction held 4 bases outside the gene matches. The CDR3 is 16 amino acids. Incomplete CDR3 DNA: TGCGCCAGCAGCCAAGTCCAGCGGGGAAGCACAGATACG. Its protein is CASSQVQRGSTDT. The full CDR3 sequence reads CASSQVQRGSTDTQYF.

Notes on this clone: Read data end 3 residues before the CDR3 end; the end is taken from the germline J gene. The chain carries TRBV20-1 and TRBJ1-1; D ambiguous. There are 13 residues in the CDR3. Germline lookup yields CDR1 DFQATT and CDR2 SNEGSKA (reference sequence). Trimming took 3 bases from V and 4 from J, leaving 12 bases between them. The CDR3 DNA, read in part, is TGCAGTGCTAGGGCCCTGCTGGCCACTGAA. Protein product: CSARALLATE. The full CDR3 protein reads CSARALLATEAFF.

The sequenced CDR3 bases are TGTGCCAGCGGACTGGACGGCGCTGATGAAAAA. It encodes CASGLDGADEK. The CDR3 in its entirety is CASGLDGADEKLFF. The rearrangement joins TRBV28 to TRBJ1-4; no clear D. The sequenced fragment ends 3 residues before the CDR3 boundary, so the rest is inferred from the germline J gene. This CDR3 comprises 14 residues. Germline loops: CDR1 MDHEN, CDR2 SYDVKM. V gave up 8 bases and J gave up 6 bases, with 16 bases separating them.

Comments on this clone: The read falls 3 residues short of the CDR3 end, and the missing part is taken from the germline J gene. This chain uses TRBV2 with TRBJ1-2; D call uncertain. The CDR3 totals 13 residues. Germline lookup yields CDR1 SNHLY and CDR2 FYNNEI. The covered CDR3 bases are TGTGCCAGCAGTGAACGAGGACTTTACGAC. Translation: CASSERGLYD. The entire CDR3 is CASSERGLYDYTF.

To note about this clone: From the germline J gene comes the end of the CDR3, since the read stops 3 residues before it. The chain recombines TRBV5-1 with TRBJ1-1; tentatively, D is TRBD1 (5 bases). Trimming pared 0 bases from V and 0 bases from J, leaving 6 bases between. This CDR3 has 14 residues. Per germline, CDR1 SGHRS and CDR2 YFSETQ. The sequenced CDR3 bases are TGCGCCAGCAGCTTGGGACAGATGAACACTGAA. Translation: CASSLGQMNTE. The whole CDR3 sequence is CASSLGQMNTEAFF.